The 18 T cell receptor beta chains reported below all come from one sample, sequenced in a study of early T cells in non-severe SARS-CoV-2 infection. Using its own MiXCR run on the 5' RACE reads, TCRdb lists one record per CDR3 protein. The sample gives about 110,000 distinct CDR3 sequences, about 12% of which show up once; 3% to 3.5% is in the top ten. What was sequenced was whole blood. The receptors originated from an adult who was a healthcare worker with PCR-confirmed SARS-CoV-2 infection or an uninfected control (not recorded which).

This rearrangement joins TRBV6-5 to TRBJ1-2; 7 positions agree with TRBD1. This CDR3 region has 14 residues. V lost 6 bases and J lost 4; bases outside the gene matches: 8. Germline CDR1 is MNHEY and CDR2 is SVGAGI. CDR3 sequence reads: CASRLYAGGYGYTF. CDR3 bases: TGTGCCAGCAGATTGTACGCAGGGGGCTATGGCTACACCTTC.

This clonotype was counted ten times or more. The rearrangement links TRBV14 to TRBJ2-3; TRBD1 matches at 8 bases. The length of the CDR3 is 15 residues. V lost 4 bases, J lost 3 bases, and 6 bases stayed unmatched. Germline values: CDR1 SGHDN, CDR2 FVKESK. This CDR3 reads CASSRDRSYTDTQYF. The CDR3 coding sequence is TGTGCCAGCAGCCGGGACAGGTCTTATACAGATACGCAGTATTTT.

This clonotype came up many times. The chain uses TRBV11-2 and TRBJ2-5; no reliable D call. CDR3 length: 12 residues. V dropped 1 base and J dropped 5 bases, with 5 bases sitting between them. Germline CDR1 reads SGHAT; CDR2 reads FQNNGV. The CDR3 nucleotides are TGTGCCAGCAGCTTAGGATCGGAGACCCAGTACTTC. Its protein is CASSLGSETQYF.

In its sample, this clonotype was seen many times. The chain has TRBV7-6 and TRBJ1-5; no definite D call. The CDR3 spans 13 residues. Trimming shortened V by 0 bases and J by 7 bases, and 7 bases separated the two germline ends. Germline values: CDR1 SGHVS, CDR2 FNYEAQ. The CDR3: CASSLAVEQPQHF. The CDR3 DNA reads as TGTGCCAGCAGCTTAGCGGTGGAACAGCCCCAGCATTTT.

The V gene is TRBV11-2, the J gene TRBJ2-5; D is uncertain. Germline-derived CDR1 and CDR2 are SGHAT and FQNNGV. The CDR3 is made up of 12 amino acids. V was pared by 3 bases and J by 5 bases, with 7 bases between. The CDR3 DNA reads TGTGCCAGCAGCTTTGGCAAGGAGACCCAGTACTTC. Translating gives CASSFGKETQYF.

The chain joins TRBV6-6 to TRBJ1-1, with 7 nucleotides matching TRBD1. V gave up 7 bases and J gave up 0 bases; unmatched junction bases: 14. CDR3 length: 17 residues. In germline, CDR1 is MNHNY, CDR2 SVGAGI (reference sequence). DNA of the CDR3: TGTGCCAGCACCAAGTATAGGGGACAGCTAATGAACACTGAAGCTTTCTTT. Translated, it gives CASTKYRGQLMNTEAFF.

Concerning this clonotype: A much larger clone lies one base from this, so it may be a read error. The rearrangement joins TRBV7-8 to TRBJ2-2; no clear D gene. Germline V gene sequence: CDR1 SGHVS, CDR2 FQNEAQ. V was trimmed by 5 bases and J by 10 bases, leaving 17 bases between them. The CDR3 is 14 residues long. In DNA, the CDR3 is TGTGCCAGCAGCCGCCTCCTGGGGTCCGTGGAGCTGTTTTTT. Amino acid sequence: CASSRLLGSVELFF.

This clonotype was picked up a small number of times. V gene TRBV30 combines with J gene TRBJ2-7; TRBD1 matches at 7 bases. Germline values: CDR1 GTSNPN, CDR2 SVGIG (reference sequence). V was clipped by 3 bases and J by 2 bases; unmatched bases: 13. The CDR3 length is 16 residues. CDR3 in DNA: TGTGCCTGGAGGCCTCGCGACAGGGTGTACGCCTACGAGCAGTACTTC. This codes for CAWRPRDRVYAYEQYF.

This clonotype has at least ten counts. This sequence joins TRBV24-1 and TRBJ2-2; the D gene is possibly TRBD1 (6 bases). The germline gives CDR1 KGHDR, CDR2 SFDVKD. The CDR3 covers 16 residues. V lost 3 bases and J 0 bases, leaving 10 bases between the germline ends. The CDR3 bases are TGTGCCACCAGTGATCCCGGACAGCCGAACACCGGGGAGCTGTTTTTT. Translation: CATSDPGQPNTGELFF.

This sequence joins TRBV20-1 and TRBJ2-5; D perhaps matches TRBD2 (5 bases). Trimming pared 0 bases from V and 0 bases from J, leaving 14 bases between. The CDR3 contains 16 residues. CDR1 DFQATT and CDR2 SNEGSKA come from the germline V gene (reference sequence). This chain's CDR3 is CSARDFGIPYQETQYF. The CDR3 DNA reads TGCAGTGCTAGAGATTTCGGGATACCGTACCAAGAGACCCAGTACTTC.

There are many counts of this clonotype. Here the CDR3 reads CASSGGRGNSPLHF. The CDR3 nucleotides are TGTGCCAGCAGTGGAGGGAGAGGGAATTCACCCCTCCACTTT. The chain couples TRBV2 to TRBJ1-6; D gene uncertain. Germline lookup yields CDR1 SNHLY and CDR2 FYNNEI. The V gene lost 4 bases and the J gene lost 7 bases, with 11 bases spanning the gap. This CDR3 has 14 amino acids.

This clonotype has a count of ten or more. J is TRBJ2-7 and V is TRBV28, with D hard to call. The CDR3 extends over 16 amino acids. Trimming removed 10 bases at V and 5 bases at J, with 27 bases between. Germline CDR1 MDHEN, CDR2 SYDVKM. The CDR3 loop is CATRAWAETKLNEQYF. CDR3 bases: TGTGCCACTCGAGCTTGGGCAGAGACAAAATTAAACGAGCAGTACTTC.

The table lists this clonotype with a few counts. The V and J genes are TRBV10-3 and TRBJ2-2; D call uncertain. The CDR3 is 14 amino acids. V was shortened by 3 bases and J by 4 bases, with 9 bases between the two germline ends. Germline V gene data show CDR1 as ENHRY and CDR2 as SYGVKD. The CDR3 DNA sequence: TGTGCCATCAGTGACAGCTACGGCACCGGGGAGCTGTTTTTT. Its protein product is CAISDSYGTGELFF.

The rearrangement links TRBV10-3 to TRBJ2-7, with D possibly matching TRBD1 (6 bases). CDR3 size: 14 residues. The germline CDR1 and CDR2 sequences are ENHRY and SYGVKD. V shed 8 bases and J shed 0 bases, with 14 bases lying between them. The CDR3 DNA is TGTGCCATCTCATCCGGGACACCCTCCTACGAGCAGTACTTC. Amino acids: CAISSGTPSYEQYF.

A few counts support this clonotype. The gene calls are TRBV2 and TRBJ2-6; D is possibly TRBD1 (7 bases). Deletions cut 7 bases from V and 0 bases from J, with 16 bases between. CDR3 length equals 17 residues. Germline assignment: CDR1 SNHLY and CDR2 FYNNEI. CDR3 sequence reads: CASTEQGRSSGANVLTF. DNA of the CDR3: TGTGCCAGCACCGAACAGGGGAGGAGCTCTGGGGCCAACGTCCTGACTTTC.

This clonotype came up many times. The chain joins TRBV6-2 or TRBV6-3 to TRBJ2-1; D possibly matches TRBD1 or TRBD2 (6 bases each). CDR3 length: 17 residues. V was clipped by 6 bases and J by 10 bases, with 28 bases between them. CDR1 and CDR2 from the germline V gene are MNHEY and SVGEGT. DNA for the CDR3: TGTGCCAGCAGCCACCCCTCGCAAGCCGCCTGGAGGGGGGAGCAGTTCTTC. Protein product: CASSHPSQAAWRGEQFF.

This clonotype was counted between two and nine times. This sequence joins TRBV12-3 or TRBV12-4 and TRBJ1-4; TRBD1 is a possible D gene (5 bases). Trimming took off 6 bases at V and 4 bases at J, with 9 bases between the two ends. The CDR3 loop spans 13 amino acids. The CDR3 region is CASSTGFNEKLFF. The CDR3 coding sequence is TGTGCCAGCAGCACAGGCTTTAATGAAAAACTGTTTTTT.

In its sample, this clonotype was seen a few times. The chain couples TRBV29-1 to TRBJ1-4, with 9 positions matching TRBD1. This CDR3 contains 15 residues. Germline trimming cut 3 bases from V and 5 bases from J; bases unmatched to any gene: 7. CDR1 and CDR2 from the germline V gene are SQVTM and ANQGSEA. The CDR3 sequence is CSVEGQGQGNEKLFF. CDR3 nucleotides: TGCAGCGTTGAGGGGCAGGGACAGGGCAATGAAAAACTGTTTTTT.